Listed below are T cell receptor beta chains from one sample, sequenced in a study of blood T cell repertoires in COVID-19. Sequencing used immunoSEQ multiplex PCR; TCRdb keeps in-frame clones, though not all of them. The data show 95,000 to 150,000 clones, approximately 83% seen once. Source material: peripheral blood. The receptors were gathered from a woman aged 80 or over with acute or convalescent COVID-19. Each CDR3 is given with its conserved first and last residue. The D gene is left open where the match is weak. Clone sizes are given selectively: once, few, many, or a class where the clone is expanded.

>TRBJ1-3|TRBV6-2/TRBV6-3|.|.
TGTGCCAGCAGTTCCCAGGGGAACACCATATATTTT
CASSSQGNTIYF
>TRBJ2-2|TRBV11-2|.|.
TGTGCCAGCAGCTTCCGGGCGAACACCGGGGAGCTGTTTTTT
CASSFRANTGELFF
>TRBJ1-1|TRBV6-5|.|.
TGTGCCAGCAGTTTGGGTTCGAGGAGCACTGAAGCTTTCTTT
CASSLGSRSTEAFF
>TRBJ1-2|TRBV3-1/TRBV3-2|.|.
TGTGCCAGCAGCCAACAGGGTCTGAAATATGGCTACACCTTC
CASSQQGLKYGYTF
>TRBJ1-5|TRBV10-2|TRBD1|few
TGCGCCAGCAGTCCGGGACAGGGAATCCCCCAGCATTTT
CASSPGQGIPQHF
>TRBJ1-2|TRBV5-8|.|.
TGTGCCAGCAGCTGGGTGGGCAGGGAACATGGCTACACCTTC
CASSWVGREHGYTF
>TRBJ1-5|TRBV5-1|.|.
TGCGCCAGCAGCTTGGCCGGGGGGAATCAGCCCCAGCATTTT
CASSLAGGNQPQHF
>TRBJ1-4|TRBV2|.|.
TGTGCCAGCAAAGGACAGATTAATGAAAAACTGTTTTTT
CASKGQINEKLFF
>TRBJ1-1|TRBV9|.|.
TGTGCCAGCAGCGTACAATCTTATGGGGACATCGGAAACACTGAAGCTTTCTTT
CASSVQSYGDIGNTEAFF
>TRBJ1-2|TRBV5-5|.|few
TGTGCCAGCAGCAGCGGGACCCTCTATGGCTACACCTTC
CASSSGTLYGYTF
>TRBJ2-7|TRBV6-5|.|once
TGTGCCAGCAGCCAGGCAGGGAGGCACGAGCAGTACTTC
CASSQAGRHEQYF
>TRBJ2-3|TRBV7-3|.|.
TGTGCCAGCAGCCCCCCCCCAGGAAGCACAGATACGCAGTATTTT
CASSPPPGSTDTQYF
>TRBJ2-5|TRBV5-1|TRBD2|few
TGCGCCAGCAGCCCGGATGCGGGGGGGGAGACCCAGTACTTC
CASSPDAGGETQYF
>TRBJ1-3|TRBV6-5|TRBD1|once
TGTGCCAGCAGTTACTCGGGACAGGGCTCTGGAAACACCATATATTTT
CASSYSGQGSGNTIYF
>TRBJ2-2|TRBV9|TRBD1|few
TGTGCCAGCAGCGTTCTCGGGACAGTGGGGGCCGGGGAGCTGTTTTTT
CASSVLGTVGAGELFF
>TRBJ1-2|TRBV28|.|.
TGTGCCAGCAGTTTAGTAGGAGGGAACTATGGCTACACCTTC
CASSLVGGNYGYTF
>TRBJ1-1|TRBV4-1|.|.
TGCGCCAGCAGCCAAGCAGGGGCCCCAAGGAACACTGAAGCTTTCTTT
CASSQAGAPRNTEAFF
>TRBJ2-7|TRBV18|TRBD1|.
TGTGCCAGCTCACCCCGTAGTCCGGGACAGGGGTCCGAGCAGTACTTC
CASSPRSPGQGSEQYF
>TRBJ2-1|TRBV9|TRBD2|.
TGTGCCAGCAGCTTTTCAGCGGGGAGCTCCTACAATGAGCAGTTCTTC
CASSFSAGSSYNEQFF
>TRBJ1-5|TRBV28|.|.
TGTGCCAGCAGTTCCGCGGGGGGCGAGCGCAATCAGCCCCAGCATTTT
CASSSAGGERNQPQHF
>TRBJ1-3|TRBV25-1|TRBD1|.
TGTGCCAGCAGCATCAGCGGGACAGGTCCTGGAAACACCATATATTTT
CASSISGTGPGNTIYF
>TRBJ2-3|TRBV5-8|TRBD2|.
TGTGCCGGGGGGGGTGGCCCGGGCACAGATACGCAGTATTTT
CAGGGGPGTDTQYF
>TRBJ1-2|TRBV6-5|.|.
TGTGCCAGCAGTTATCGAGGGATCTATGGCTACACCTTC
CASSYRGIYGYTF
>TRBJ2-7|TRBV6-2/TRBV6-3|.|.
TGTGCCAGCAGTTACTCAGTCGGAGGAACTAACTACGAGCAGTACTTC
CASSYSVGGTNYEQYF
>TRBJ1-2|TRBV7-2|.|.
TGTGCCAGCAGCTTAGCTAAATTGTATGGCTACACCTTC
CASSLAKLYGYTF
>TRBJ1-3|TRBV7-9|.|.
TGTGCCAGCAGCTCGCGCGCATCTGGAAACACCATATATTTT
CASSSRASGNTIYF
>TRBJ2-3|TRBV5-4|.|.
TGTGCCAGCAGCTTGGGGGCCCCTCGCACAGATACGCAGTATTTT
CASSLGAPRTDTQYF
>TRBJ1-1|TRBV10-1|.|.
TGCGCCAGCAGTGACTTCCCTGGTGGCCCGGGGACTGAAGCTTTCTTT
CASSDFPGGPGTEAFF
>TRBJ2-2|TRBV4-1|.|.
TGCGCCAGCAGAGTACAGGACAACACCGGGGAGCTGTTTTTT
CASRVQDNTGELFF
>TRBJ1-4|TRBV4-1|TRBD1|.
TGCGCCAGCAGCCAAGTGGGGTTACGTAGGACAGGGGGAGAAAAACTGTTTTTT
CASSQVGLRRTGGEKLFF
>TRBJ1-2|TRBV20-1|.|once
TGCAGTGCCGGCAGGACTTATGGCTACACCTTC
CSAGRTYGYTF
>TRBJ1-2|TRBV7-2|TRBD1|.
TGTGCCAGCAGCTTTCGGGACAGGGATGGCTACACCTTC
CASSFRDRDGYTF
>TRBJ1-1|TRBV19|TRBD1|.
TGTGCCAGTAGAGTGGCAGGGGGTCACACTGAAGCTTTCTTT
CASRVAGGHTEAFF
>TRBJ1-2|TRBV10-3|TRBD1|.
TGTGCCATCAGTGGGGGACAGAACTATGGCTACACCTTC
CAISGGQNYGYTF
>TRBJ1-2|TRBV28|TRBD1|few
TGTGCCAGCAGTTTACCGGGACAGATTCGCTATGGCTACACCTTC
CASSLPGQIRYGYTF
>TRBJ1-2|TRBV6-2/TRBV6-3|.|.
TGTGCCAGCAGTCAGGGGAACTATGGCTACACCTTC
CASSQGNYGYTF
>TRBJ1-5|TRBV3-1/TRBV3-2|.|.
TGTGCCAGCAGCCAAGGACAAGGTTATAGCAATCAGCCCCAGCATTTT
CASSQGQGYSNQPQHF
>TRBJ1-3|TRBV11-2|.|once
TGTGCCAGCAGCTTAGCCGGGTCTCGAACACCTCAGCGGAACACCATATATTTT
CASSLAGSRTPQRNTIYF
>TRBJ1-3|TRBV19|.|.
TGTGCCAGTAGTATACTAACGGCTGGAAACACCATATATTTT
CASSILTAGNTIYF
>TRBJ1-1|TRBV9|.|.
TGTGCCAGCAGCGCCCCGGGAGCGGGAGCTTTCTTT
CASSAPGAGAFF
>TRBJ1-1|TRBV19|.|.
TGTGCCAGTAGTATAAAGCAGACTGCGAACACTGAAGCTTTCTTT
CASSIKQTANTEAFF
>TRBJ2-5|TRBV10-3|TRBD1|.
TGTGCCATCACCCGGGACAGCGTAGGAGAGACCCAGTACTTC
CAITRDSVGETQYF
>TRBJ1-1|TRBV4-2|TRBD1|.
TGTGCCAGCAGCCATCCCCAGGGGGAAATGAACACTGAAGCTTTCTTT
CASSHPQGEMNTEAFF